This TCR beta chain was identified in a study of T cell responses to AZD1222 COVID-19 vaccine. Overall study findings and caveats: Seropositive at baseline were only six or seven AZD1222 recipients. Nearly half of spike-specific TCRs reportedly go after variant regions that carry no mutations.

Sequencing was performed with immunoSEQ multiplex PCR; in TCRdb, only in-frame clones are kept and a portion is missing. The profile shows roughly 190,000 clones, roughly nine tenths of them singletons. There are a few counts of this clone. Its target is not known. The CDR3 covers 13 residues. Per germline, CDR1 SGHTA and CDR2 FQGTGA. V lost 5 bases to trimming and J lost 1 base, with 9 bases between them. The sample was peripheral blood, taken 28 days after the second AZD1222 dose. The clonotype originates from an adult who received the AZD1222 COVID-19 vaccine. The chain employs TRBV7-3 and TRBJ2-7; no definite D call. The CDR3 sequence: CASSDWGSYEQYF. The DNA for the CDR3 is TGTGCCAGCAGCGATTGGGGATCCTACGAGCAGTACTTC.